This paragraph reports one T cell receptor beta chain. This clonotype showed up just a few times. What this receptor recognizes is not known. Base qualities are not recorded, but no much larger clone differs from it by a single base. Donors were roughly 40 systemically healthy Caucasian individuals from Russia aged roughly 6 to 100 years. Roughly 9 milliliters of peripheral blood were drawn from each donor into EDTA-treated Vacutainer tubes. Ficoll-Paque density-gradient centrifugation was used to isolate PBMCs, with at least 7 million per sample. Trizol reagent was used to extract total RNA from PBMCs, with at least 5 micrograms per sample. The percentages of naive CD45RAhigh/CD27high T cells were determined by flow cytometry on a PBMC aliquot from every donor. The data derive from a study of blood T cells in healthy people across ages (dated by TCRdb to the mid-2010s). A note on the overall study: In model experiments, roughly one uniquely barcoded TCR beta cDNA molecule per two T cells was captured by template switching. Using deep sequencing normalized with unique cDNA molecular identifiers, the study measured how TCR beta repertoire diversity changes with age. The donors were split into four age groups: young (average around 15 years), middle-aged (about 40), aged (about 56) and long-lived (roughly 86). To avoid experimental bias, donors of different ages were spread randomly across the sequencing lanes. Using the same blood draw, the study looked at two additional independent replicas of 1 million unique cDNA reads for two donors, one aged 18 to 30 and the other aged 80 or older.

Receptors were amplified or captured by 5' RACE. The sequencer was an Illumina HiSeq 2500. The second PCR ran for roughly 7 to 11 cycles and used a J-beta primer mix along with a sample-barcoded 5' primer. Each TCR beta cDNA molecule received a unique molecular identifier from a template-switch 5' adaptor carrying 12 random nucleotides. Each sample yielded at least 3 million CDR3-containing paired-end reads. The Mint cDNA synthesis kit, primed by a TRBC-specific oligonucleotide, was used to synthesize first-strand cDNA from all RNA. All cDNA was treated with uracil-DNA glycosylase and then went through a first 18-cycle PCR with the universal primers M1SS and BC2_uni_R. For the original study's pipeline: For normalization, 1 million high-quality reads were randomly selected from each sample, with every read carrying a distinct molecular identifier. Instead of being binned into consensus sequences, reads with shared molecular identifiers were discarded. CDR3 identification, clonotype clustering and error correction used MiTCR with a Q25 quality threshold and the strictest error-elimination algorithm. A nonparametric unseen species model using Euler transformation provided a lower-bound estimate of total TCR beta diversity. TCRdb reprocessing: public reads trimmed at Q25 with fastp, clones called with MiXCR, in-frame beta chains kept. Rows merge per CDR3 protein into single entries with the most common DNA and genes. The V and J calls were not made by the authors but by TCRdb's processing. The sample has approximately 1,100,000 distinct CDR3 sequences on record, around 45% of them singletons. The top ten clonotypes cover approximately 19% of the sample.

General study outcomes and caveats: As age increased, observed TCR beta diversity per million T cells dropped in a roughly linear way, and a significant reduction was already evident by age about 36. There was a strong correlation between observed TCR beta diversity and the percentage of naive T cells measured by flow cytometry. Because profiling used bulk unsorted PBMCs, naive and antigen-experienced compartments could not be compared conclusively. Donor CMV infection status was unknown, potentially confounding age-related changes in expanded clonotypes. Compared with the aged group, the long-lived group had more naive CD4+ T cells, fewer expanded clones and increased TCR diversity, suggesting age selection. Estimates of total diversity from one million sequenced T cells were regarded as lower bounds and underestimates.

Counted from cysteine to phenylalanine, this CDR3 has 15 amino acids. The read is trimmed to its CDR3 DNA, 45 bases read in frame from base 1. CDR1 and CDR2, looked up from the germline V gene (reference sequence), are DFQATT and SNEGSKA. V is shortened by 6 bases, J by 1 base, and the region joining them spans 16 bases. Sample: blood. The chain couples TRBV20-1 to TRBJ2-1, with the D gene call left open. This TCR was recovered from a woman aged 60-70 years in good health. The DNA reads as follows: TGCAGTGCCACCGTGGCGGCAGGTTCCTACAATGAGCAGTTCTTC. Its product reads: CSATVAAGSYNEQFF.